This is a list of T cell receptor beta chains from one sample in a study of PD-L1 blockade in urothelial cancer. The repertoire was sequenced with immunoSEQ multiplex PCR; TCRdb's copy has only in-frame clones and lacks some. The data contain under 70,000 clones, roughly four fifths of them singletons. This specimen was PBMCs, taken around atezolizumab (anti-PD-L1) treatment. Receptors were obtained from a man aged 65 to 85 with urothelial cancer. Each CDR3 is given without its conserved first and last residue. Fields, in order: V gene, CDR3 protein.

TRBV19 ASSRLAGGGEQF
TRBV2 ASSLERVTGANYGYT
TRBV6-5 ASSEQGEETQY
TRBV4-2 ASSQDDSASYNEQF
TRBV7-9 ASSDRAVGETQY
TRBV27 ASSLGEGDTQY
TRBV6-1 ASTGQGAIEAF
TRBV19 ASRPGLAGGQEEQF
TRBV6-5 ASSYREREGYEQY
TRBV19 ASSIGGDTEAF
TRBV7-2 ASSSSGGANEKLF
TRBV11-3 ASSFGTDSTDTQY
TRBV7-9 ASSLVSVEQF
TRBV19 ASSTRLAGDTPEQY
TRBV27 ASRRLTANYGYT
TRBV7-3 ASSSPSGTSYYNEQF
TRBV15 ATSRGTGASLGQY
TRBV28 ASSLPSVETQY
TRBV11-3 ASSLDRGRNEQY
TRBV6-6 ASTNSLNQPQH
TRBV6-1 ASREGSQPQH
TRBV4-2 ASSDRVNVENGYT
TRBV7-9 ASSPHERRYEQY
TRBV15 ATSPTRLSVTEAF
TRBV19 ASSKTSVGETQY
TRBV6-1 ASSELQREQY
TRBV7-2 ASSEGTSGTNEQF
TRBV18 ASSALQGTGELF
TRBV27 ASSLAGRDTEAF
TRBV4-2 ASSPPVGTQGINYGYT
TRBV28 ASSLRTSGTGGGSTGELF
TRBV6-5 ASSYSGQGWSQY
TRBV7-2 ASSPPIATSGELF
TRBV15 ATSSGRGASSGELF
TRBV5-4 ASSKQGDEQF
TRBV29-1 SVAAQYNEQF
TRBV28 ASSPLVAVYNEQF
TRBV19 ASSPSGPGTDTQY
TRBV9 ASSGAGRGIGGYT
TRBV28 ASSLTRGRGTDTQY
TRBV2 ASSLRTATNEKLF
TRBV11-2 ASSLDRRYSNQPQH
TRBV7-8 ASSFLRGTTEAF
TRBV5-1 ASTPQGLNTEAF
TRBV19 ASSMPSGRANTGELF
TRBV29-1 SADRGRYDEQF
TRBV27 ASSPNGQGRIGEAF
TRBV5-1 ASSLDGQPQH
TRBV28 ASSFRGRTNSGNTIY
TRBV7-3 ASSLEQGFYNEQF
TRBV5-4 ASSPGGRTEAF
TRBV5-6 ASSRTGYTEAF
TRBV28 ASSRQMNTEAF
TRBV9 ASSPRTGGRGTEAF
TRBV28 ASTLDRDVYQPQH